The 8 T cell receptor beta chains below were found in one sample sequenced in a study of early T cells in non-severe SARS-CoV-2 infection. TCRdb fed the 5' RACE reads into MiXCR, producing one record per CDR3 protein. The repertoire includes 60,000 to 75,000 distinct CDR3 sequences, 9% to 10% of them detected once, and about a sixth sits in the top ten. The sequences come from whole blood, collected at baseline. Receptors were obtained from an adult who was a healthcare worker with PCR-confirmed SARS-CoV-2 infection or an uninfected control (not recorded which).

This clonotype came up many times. CDR3 DNA: TGTGCCAGCAGTTACTCGAGGCCAGGTTTGGATTCACCCCTCCACTTT. Translated: CASSYSRPGLDSPLHF. V and J are TRBV6-5 and TRBJ1-6; D gene ambiguous. The V gene lost 0 bases and the J gene lost 8 bases, with 14 bases spanning the gap. Germline V gives CDR1 MNHEY, CDR2 SVGAGI. The CDR3 consists of 16 residues.

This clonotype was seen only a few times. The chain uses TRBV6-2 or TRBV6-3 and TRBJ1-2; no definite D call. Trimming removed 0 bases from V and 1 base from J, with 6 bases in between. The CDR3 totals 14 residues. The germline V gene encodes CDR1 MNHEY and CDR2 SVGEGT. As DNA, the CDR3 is TGTGCCAGCAGTTACTCTACGATTAACTATGGCTACACCTTC. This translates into CASSYSTINYGYTF.

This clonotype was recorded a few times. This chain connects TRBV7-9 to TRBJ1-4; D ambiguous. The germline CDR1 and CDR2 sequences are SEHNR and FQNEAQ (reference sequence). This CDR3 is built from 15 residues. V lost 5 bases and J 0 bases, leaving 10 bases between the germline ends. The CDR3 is CASSHNLPTNEKLFF. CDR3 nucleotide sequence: TGTGCCAGCAGCCATAACCTGCCAACTAATGAAAAACTGTTTTTT.

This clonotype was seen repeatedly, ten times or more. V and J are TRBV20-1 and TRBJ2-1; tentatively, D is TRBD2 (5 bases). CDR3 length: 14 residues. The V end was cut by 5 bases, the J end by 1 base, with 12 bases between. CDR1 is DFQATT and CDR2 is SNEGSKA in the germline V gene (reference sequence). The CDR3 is CSAPSSDSYNEQFF. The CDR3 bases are TGCAGTGCTCCGAGTAGCGATTCCTACAATGAGCAGTTCTTC.

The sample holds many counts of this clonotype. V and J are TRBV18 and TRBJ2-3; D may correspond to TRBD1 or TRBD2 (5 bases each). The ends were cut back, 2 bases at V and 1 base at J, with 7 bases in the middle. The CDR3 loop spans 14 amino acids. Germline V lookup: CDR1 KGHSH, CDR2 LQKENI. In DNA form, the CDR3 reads TGTGCCAGCTCACCATGGGACGGCACAGATACGCAGTATTTT. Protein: CASSPWDGTDTQYF.

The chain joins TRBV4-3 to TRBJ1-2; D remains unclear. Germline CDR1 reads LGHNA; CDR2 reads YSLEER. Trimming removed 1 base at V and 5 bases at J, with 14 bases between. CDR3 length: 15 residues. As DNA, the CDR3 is TGCGCCAGCAGCCAAGTCCCTTACGGACTTTATGGCTACACCTTC. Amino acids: CASSQVPYGLYGYTF.

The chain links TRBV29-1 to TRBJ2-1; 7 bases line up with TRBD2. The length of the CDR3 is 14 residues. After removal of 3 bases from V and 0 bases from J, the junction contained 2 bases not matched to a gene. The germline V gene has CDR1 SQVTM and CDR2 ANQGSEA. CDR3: CSVESGTSYNEQFF. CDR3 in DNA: TGCAGCGTTGAGAGCGGGACCTCCTACAATGAGCAGTTCTTC.

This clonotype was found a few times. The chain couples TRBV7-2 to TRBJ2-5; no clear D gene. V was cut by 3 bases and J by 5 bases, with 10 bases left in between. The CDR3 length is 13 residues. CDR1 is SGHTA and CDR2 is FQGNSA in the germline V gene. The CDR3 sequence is CASSFGPEETQYF. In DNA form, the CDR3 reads TGTGCCAGCAGCTTTGGCCCAGAGGAGACCCAGTACTTC.